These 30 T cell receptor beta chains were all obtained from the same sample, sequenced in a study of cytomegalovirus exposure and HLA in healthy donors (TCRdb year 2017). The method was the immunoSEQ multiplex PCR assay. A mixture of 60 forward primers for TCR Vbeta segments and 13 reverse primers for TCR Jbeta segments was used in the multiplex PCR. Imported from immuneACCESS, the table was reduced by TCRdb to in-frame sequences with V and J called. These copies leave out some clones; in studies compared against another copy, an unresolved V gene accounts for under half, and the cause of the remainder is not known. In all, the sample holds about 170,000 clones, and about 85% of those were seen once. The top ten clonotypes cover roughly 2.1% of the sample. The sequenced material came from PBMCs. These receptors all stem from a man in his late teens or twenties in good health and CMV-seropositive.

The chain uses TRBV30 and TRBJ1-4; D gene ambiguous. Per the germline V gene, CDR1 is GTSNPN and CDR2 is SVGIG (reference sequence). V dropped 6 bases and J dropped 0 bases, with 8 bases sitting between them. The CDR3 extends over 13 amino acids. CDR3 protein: CACIIATNEKLFF. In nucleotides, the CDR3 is TGTGCCTGTATAATTGCAACTAATGAAAAACTGTTTTTT.

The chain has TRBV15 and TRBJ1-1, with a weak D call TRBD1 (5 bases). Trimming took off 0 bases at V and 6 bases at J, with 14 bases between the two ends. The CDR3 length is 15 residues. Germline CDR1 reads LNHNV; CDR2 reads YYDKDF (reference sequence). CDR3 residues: CATSRERARAAEAFF. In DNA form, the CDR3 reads TGTGCCACCAGCAGAGAACGTGCCAGGGCCGCTGAAGCTTTCTTT.

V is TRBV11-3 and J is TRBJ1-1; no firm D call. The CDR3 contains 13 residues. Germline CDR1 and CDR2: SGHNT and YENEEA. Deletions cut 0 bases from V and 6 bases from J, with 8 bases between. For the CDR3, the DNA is TGTGCCAGCAGCTTAGAATTCAGTGCTGAAGCTTTCTTT. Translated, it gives CASSLEFSAEAFF.

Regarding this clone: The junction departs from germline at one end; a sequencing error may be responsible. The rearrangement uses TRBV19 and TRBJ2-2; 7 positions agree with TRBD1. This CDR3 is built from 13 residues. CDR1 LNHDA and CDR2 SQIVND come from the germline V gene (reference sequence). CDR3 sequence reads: CATLTGNTGELFF. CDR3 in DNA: TGTGCCACCCTGACAGGGAACACCGGGGAGCTATTTTTT. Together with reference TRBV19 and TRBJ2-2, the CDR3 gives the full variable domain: DGGITQSPKYLFRKEGQNVTLSCEQNLNHDAMYWYRQDPGQGLRLIYYSQIVNDFQKGDIAEGYSVSREKKESFPLTVTSAQKNPTAFYLCATLTGNTGELFFGEGSRLTVL.

CDR3 region: CASSVLSGQGSYEQYF. CDR3 in DNA: TGTGCCAGCAGCGTACTTTCGGGACAGGGGTCCTACGAGCAGTACTTC. The chain is built from TRBV11-3 and TRBJ2-7, with 10 bases lining up with TRBD1. With V trimmed by 5 bases and J by 1 base, 8 bases remained unmatched. Looked up from germline, CDR1 is SGHNT and CDR2 is YENEEA. The CDR3 contains 16 residues. Full variable domain (remainder filled in from reference TRBV11-3 and TRBJ2-7): EAGVVQSPRYKIIEKKQPVAFWCNPISGHNTLYWYLQNLGQGPELLIRYENEEAVDDSQLPKDRFSAERLKGVDSTLKIQPAELGDSAVYLCASSVLSGQGSYEQYFGPGTRLTVT.

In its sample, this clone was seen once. The CDR3 sequence is CASSDQGPGNTIYF. The CDR3 bases are TGTGCCAGCAGTGATCAGGGGCCTGGAAACACCATATATTTT. This chain links TRBV2 with TRBJ1-3; tentatively, D is TRBD1 (6 bases). Trimming shortened V by 3 bases and J by 2 bases, and 8 bases separated the two germline ends. The CDR3 length is 14 residues. Germline-derived CDR1 and CDR2 are SNHLY and FYNNEI.

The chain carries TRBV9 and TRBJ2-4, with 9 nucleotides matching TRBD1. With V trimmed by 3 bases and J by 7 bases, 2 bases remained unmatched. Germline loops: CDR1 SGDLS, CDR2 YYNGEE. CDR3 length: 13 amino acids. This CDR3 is CASSAGQGNIQYF. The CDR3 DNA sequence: TGTGCCAGCAGCGCCGGACAGGGGAACATTCAGTACTTC.

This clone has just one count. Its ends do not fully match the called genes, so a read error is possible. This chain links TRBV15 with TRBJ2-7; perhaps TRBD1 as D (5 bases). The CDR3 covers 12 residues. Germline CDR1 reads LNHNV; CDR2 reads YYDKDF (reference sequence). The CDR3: CAAQTDSSEQYF. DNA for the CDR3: TGTGCCGCCCAGACAGACTCCTCCGAGCAGTACTTC.

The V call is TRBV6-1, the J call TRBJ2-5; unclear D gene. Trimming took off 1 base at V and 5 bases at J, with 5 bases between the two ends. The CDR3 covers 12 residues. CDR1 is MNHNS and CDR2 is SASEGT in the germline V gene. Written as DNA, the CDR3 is TGTGCCAGCAGTGAAGACTCGGAGACCCAGTACTTC. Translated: CASSEDSETQYF.

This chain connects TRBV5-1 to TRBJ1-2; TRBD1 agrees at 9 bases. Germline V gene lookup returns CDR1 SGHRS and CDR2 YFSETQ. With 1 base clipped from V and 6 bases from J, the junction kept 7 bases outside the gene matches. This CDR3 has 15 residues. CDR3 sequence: CASSLMSGTGNGYTF. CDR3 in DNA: TGCGCCAGCAGCTTGATGAGCGGGACAGGGAATGGCTACACCTTC.

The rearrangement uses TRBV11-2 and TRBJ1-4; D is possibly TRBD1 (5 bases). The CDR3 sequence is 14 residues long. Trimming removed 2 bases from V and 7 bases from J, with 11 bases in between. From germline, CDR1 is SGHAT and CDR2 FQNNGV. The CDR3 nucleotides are TGTGCCAGCAGCTTATCTGGGGCTTCTGAAAAACTGTTTTTT. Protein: CASSLSGASEKLFF.

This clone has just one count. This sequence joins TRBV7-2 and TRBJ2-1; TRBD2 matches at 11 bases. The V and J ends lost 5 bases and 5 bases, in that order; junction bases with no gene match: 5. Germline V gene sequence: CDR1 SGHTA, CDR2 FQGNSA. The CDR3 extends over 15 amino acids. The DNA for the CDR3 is TGTGCCAGCAGCGTCACTAGCGGGGGAAACAATGAGCAGTTCTTC. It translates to CASSVTSGGNNEQFF.

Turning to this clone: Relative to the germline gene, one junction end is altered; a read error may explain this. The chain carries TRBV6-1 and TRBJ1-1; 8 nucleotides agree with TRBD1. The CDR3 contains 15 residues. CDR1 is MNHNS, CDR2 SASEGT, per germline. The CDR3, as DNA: TGTGCCAGCAGTGAACGGGACAGGTTGGGAAGGTCCGCGGGCTTT. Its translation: CASSERDRLGRSAGF.

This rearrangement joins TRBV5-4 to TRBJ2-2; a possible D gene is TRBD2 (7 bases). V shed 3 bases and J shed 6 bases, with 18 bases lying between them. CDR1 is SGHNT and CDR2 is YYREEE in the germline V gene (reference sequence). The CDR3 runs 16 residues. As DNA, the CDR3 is TGTGCCAGCAGCTCGAAGGGGGGGGTTATTCCCGGGGAGCTGTTTTTT. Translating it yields CASSSKGGVIPGELFF.

CDR3 bases: TGTGCCACCAGCAGAGCGCTAGCCAATGAGCAGTTCTTC. Amino acids: CATSRALANEQFF. The genes are TRBV15 and TRBJ2-1; the D gene is possibly TRBD2 (5 bases). Germline V gives CDR1 LNHNV, CDR2 YYDKDF (reference sequence). This CDR3 is 13 amino acids long. Trimming cost V 1 base and J 6 bases, with 7 bases left between them. Combining the CDR3 with reference TRBV15 and TRBJ2-1 gives the whole variable domain DAMVIQNPRYQVTQFGKPVTLSCSQTLNHNVMYWYQQKSSQAPKLLFHYYDKDFNNEADTPDNFQSRRPNTSFCFLDIRSPGLGDTAMYLCATSRALANEQFFGPGTRLTVL.

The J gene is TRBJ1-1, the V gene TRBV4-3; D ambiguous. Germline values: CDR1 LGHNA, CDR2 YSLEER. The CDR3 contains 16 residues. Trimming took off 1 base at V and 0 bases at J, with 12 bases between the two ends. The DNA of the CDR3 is TGCGCCAGCAGCCAAGGGACTTCGAGTTTGAACACTGAAGCTTTCTTT. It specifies CASSQGTSSLNTEAFF.

The CDR3 loop is CATNRGVGEKLFF. In DNA, the CDR3 is TGTGCCACTAACAGGGGCGTCGGTGAAAAACTGTTTTTT. The V and J genes are TRBV15 and TRBJ1-4; 7 bases line up with TRBD1. The V segment lost 9 bases and the J segment 7 bases; nucleotides outside the gene matches: 8. There are 13 residues in the CDR3. Germline-derived CDR1 and CDR2 are LNHNV and YYDKDF (reference sequence).

The CDR3 nucleotides are TGCGCCAGCAGCTTGAAGCCCCCGACAGGGTTGTCTATTTCACCCCTCCACTTT. This gives the protein CASSLKPPTGLSISPLHF. This chain joins TRBV5-1 and TRBJ1-6; the match to TRBD1 covers 7 bases. The CDR3 extends over 18 amino acids. The germline V gene encodes CDR1 SGHRS and CDR2 YFSETQ. V dropped 1 base and J dropped 9; count of bases not matched to a gene: 16.

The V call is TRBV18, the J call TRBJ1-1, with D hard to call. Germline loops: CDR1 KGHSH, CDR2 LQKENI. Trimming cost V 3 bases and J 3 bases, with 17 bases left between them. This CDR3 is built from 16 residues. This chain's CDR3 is CASSPRIPDGDTEAFF. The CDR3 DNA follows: TGTGCCAGCTCACCCCGCATTCCAGACGGGGACACTGAAGCTTTCTTT. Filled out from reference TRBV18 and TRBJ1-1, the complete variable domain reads NAGVMQNPRHLVRRRGQEARLRCSPMKGHSHVYWYRQLPEEGLKFMVYLQKENIIDESGMPKERFSAEFPKEGPSILRIQQVVRGDSAAYFCASSPRIPDGDTEAFFGQGTRLTVV.

The CDR3 DNA is TGTGCCAGCAGCTTATTGGAAGGAGGTGGCTACACCTTC. It yields the protein CASSLLEGGGYTF. V gene TRBV7-9 combines with J gene TRBJ1-2; the D is unclear. CDR3 size: 13 residues. Germline assignment: CDR1 SEHNR and CDR2 FQNEAQ (reference sequence). Trimming took off 2 bases at V and 7 bases at J, with 11 bases between the two ends.

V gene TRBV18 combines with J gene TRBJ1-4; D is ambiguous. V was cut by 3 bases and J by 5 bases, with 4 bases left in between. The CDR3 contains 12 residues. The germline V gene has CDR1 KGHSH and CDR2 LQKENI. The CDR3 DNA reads TGTGCCAGCTCACCGAGAAATGAAAAACTGTTTTTT. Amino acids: CASSPRNEKLFF. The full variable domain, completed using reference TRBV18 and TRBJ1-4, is NAGVMQNPRHLVRRRGQEARLRCSPMKGHSHVYWYRQLPEEGLKFMVYLQKENIIDESGMPKERFSAEFPKEGPSILRIQQVVRGDSAAYFCASSPRNEKLFFGSGTQLSVL.

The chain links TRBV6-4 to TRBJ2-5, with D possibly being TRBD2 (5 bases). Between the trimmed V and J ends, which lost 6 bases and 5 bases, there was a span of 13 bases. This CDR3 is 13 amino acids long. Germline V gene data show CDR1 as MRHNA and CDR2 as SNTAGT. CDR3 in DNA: TGTGCCAGCAGCCCGACGGGGTCGGAGACCCAGTACTTC. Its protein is CASSPTGSETQYF.

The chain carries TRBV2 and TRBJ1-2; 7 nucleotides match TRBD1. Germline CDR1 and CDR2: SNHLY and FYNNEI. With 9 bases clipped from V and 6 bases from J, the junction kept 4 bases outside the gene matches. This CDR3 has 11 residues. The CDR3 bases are TGTGCCAGGACAGGGACCGATGGCTACACCTTC. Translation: CARTGTDGYTF.

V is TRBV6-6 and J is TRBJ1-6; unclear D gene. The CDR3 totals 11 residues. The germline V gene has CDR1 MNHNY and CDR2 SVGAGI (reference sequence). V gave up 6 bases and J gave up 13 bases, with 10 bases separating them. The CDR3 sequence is CASRDMDPLHF. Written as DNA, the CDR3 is TGTGCCAGCAGAGACATGGATCCCCTCCACTTT.

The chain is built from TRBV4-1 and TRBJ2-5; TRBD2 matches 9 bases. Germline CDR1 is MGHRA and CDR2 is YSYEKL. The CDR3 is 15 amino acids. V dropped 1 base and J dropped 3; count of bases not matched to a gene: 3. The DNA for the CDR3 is TGCGCCAGCAGCCAAGGACTAGCGGTTGAAGAGACCCAGTACTTC. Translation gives CASSQGLAVEETQYF.

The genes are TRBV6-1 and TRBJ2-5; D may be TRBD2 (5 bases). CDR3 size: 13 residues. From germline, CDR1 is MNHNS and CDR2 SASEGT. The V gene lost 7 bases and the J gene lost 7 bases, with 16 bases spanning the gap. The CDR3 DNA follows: TGTGCCAGCACGGAGGATTTAACGGGGACCCAGTACTTC. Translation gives CASTEDLTGTQYF.

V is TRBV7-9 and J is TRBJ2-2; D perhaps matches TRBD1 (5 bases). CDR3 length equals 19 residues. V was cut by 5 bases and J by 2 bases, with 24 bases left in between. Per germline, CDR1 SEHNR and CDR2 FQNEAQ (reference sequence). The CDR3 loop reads CASSLLGRATASNTGELFF. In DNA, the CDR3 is TGTGCCAGCAGCCTTCTGGGAAGGGCGACAGCCAGCAACACCGGGGAGCTGTTTTTT.

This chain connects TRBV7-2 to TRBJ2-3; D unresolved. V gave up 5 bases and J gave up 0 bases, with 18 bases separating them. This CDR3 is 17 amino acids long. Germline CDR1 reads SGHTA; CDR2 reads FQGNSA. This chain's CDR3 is CASSPTFVTTSTDTQYF. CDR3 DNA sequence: TGTGCCAGCAGCCCGACTTTCGTCACGACTAGCACAGATACGCAGTATTTT.

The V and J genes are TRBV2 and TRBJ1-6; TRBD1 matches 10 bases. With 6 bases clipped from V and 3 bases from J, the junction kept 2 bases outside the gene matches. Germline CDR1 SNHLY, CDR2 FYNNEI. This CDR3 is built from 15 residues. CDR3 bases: TGTGCCAGCAGCGGACAGGGGGGCTATAATTCACCCCTCCACTTT. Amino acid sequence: CASSGQGGYNSPLHF.

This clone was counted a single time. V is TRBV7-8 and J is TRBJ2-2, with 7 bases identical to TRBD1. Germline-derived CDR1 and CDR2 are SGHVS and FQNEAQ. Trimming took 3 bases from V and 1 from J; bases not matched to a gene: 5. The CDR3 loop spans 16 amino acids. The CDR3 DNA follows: TGTGCCAGCAGCTTGACCGGGACAGTGAACACCGGGGAGCTGTTTTTT. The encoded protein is CASSLTGTVNTGELFF.